A single sample gave rise to the 26 T cell receptor beta chains below, sequenced in a study of regulatory T cells in long-lasting Graves disease. Time point given: newly diagnosed GD, antithyroid drugs for less than 3 months. Following extraction of RNA from PBMCs, that RNA was used to make the TCR library. Relying on iRepertoire HTBI primers and Arm-PCR of CDR3 regions, the team built TCR beta libraries. One entry per CDR3 protein results from TCRdb running MiXCR on the multiplex PCR reads. In the table there are approximately 310,000 distinct CDR3 sequences, 15% to 20% of which are singletons. Source: peripheral blood mononuclear cells (PBMCs), taken at new diagnosis, from a patient treated with antithyroid drugs. All receptors derive from a female donor with Graves disease.

Ten or more counts support this clonotype. One end of the junction fails to match germline, which may point to a read error. The rearrangement links TRBV20-1 to TRBJ2-7, with 14 nucleotides matching TRBD2. Germline V gene data show CDR1 as DFQATT and CDR2 as SNEGSKA (reference sequence). The CDR3 loop spans 14 amino acids. DNA of the CDR3: TGCAGTGCTAGAGATCGGGGACTAGCGGGAGACGAGCACTTC. Its translation is CSARDRGLAGDEHF.

Of note for this clonotype: This may arise from a read error, as a much more abundant clone is one base away. The V gene is TRBV5-1, the J gene TRBJ1-1; D possibly corresponds to TRBD1 (5 bases). The V and J ends lost 4 bases and 4 bases respectively, with 20 bases between them. This CDR3 comprises 16 residues. Looked up from germline, CDR1 is SGHRS and CDR2 is YFSETQ. The CDR3, as DNA: TGCGCCAGCAGCGGGGGTACGGTTGGGCAGCCCACTGAAGCTTTCTTT. Translated, it gives CASSGGTVGQPTEAFF.

This clonotype turned up a few times. V gene TRBV7-9 combines with J gene TRBJ2-7; D unclear. Germline CDR1 SEHNR, CDR2 FQNEAQ (reference sequence). CDR3 size: 12 residues. V dropped 2 bases and J dropped 3 bases, with 5 bases sitting between them. CDR3 loop: CASSLIRYEQYF. DNA for the CDR3: TGTGCCAGCAGCTTAATCCGCTACGAGCAGTACTTC.

This clonotype came up many times. This chain links TRBV2 with TRBJ2-7, with 13 bases matching TRBD2. Germline V gene data show CDR1 as SNHLY and CDR2 as FYNNEI. This CDR3 contains 16 residues. V was clipped by 8 bases and J by 4 bases; unmatched bases: 11. The CDR3 DNA reads as TGTGCCAGCGTCCGACCGGGACTAGCGGGATCTTACGAGCAGTACTTC. Residues: CASVRPGLAGSYEQYF.

This clonotype has at least ten counts. J is TRBJ2-2 and V is TRBV19, with 10 bases fitting TRBD1. CDR3 length equals 15 residues. CDR1 and CDR2 (germline): LNHDA, SQIVND (reference sequence). With V trimmed by 8 bases and J by 5 bases, 8 bases remained unmatched. In nucleotides, the CDR3 is TGTGCCAGTGGAGACAGGGGGCAATGGACCGGGGAGCTGTTTTTT. Its translation: CASGDRGQWTGELFF.

This clonotype turned up a few times. This may be a read error: a much more frequent sequence differs by one nucleotide. Likely a read error: the CDR3 ends without its conserved phenylalanine or tryptophan. The chain links TRBV5-1 to TRBJ2-1; 10 bases match TRBD2. Trimming at V came to 2 bases and at J to 3 bases, leaving 5 bases not matched to a gene. Germline V gives CDR1 SGHRS, CDR2 YFSETQ. The CDR3 contains 16 residues. The CDR3 region has the DNA TGCGCCAGCAGCTTCACTAGCGGGGTCGACTACAATGAGCAGTTCCTC. It specifies CASSFTSGVDYNEQFL.

This clonotype came up many times. This sequence joins TRBV12-3 or TRBV12-4 and TRBJ2-5, with 10 bases matching TRBD1. The CDR3 is 14 residues long. Unmatched junction bases numbered 7, after V lost 6 bases and J lost 6 bases. DNA of the CDR3: TGTGCCAGCAGCTACCGACAGGGGGCAAAGACCCAGTACTTC. Protein: CASSYRQGAKTQYF.

The chain recombines TRBV27 with TRBJ1-2, with TRBD1 as a possible D gene (6 bases). Trimming took off 5 bases at V and 8 bases at J, with 15 bases between the two ends. This CDR3 has 13 residues. Germline CDR1 is MNHEY and CDR2 is SMNVEV (reference sequence). CDR3 in DNA: TGTGCCAGCAGTATTGCAGGGGCGGGCGGCTACACCTTC. Translated: CASSIAGAGGYTF.

This clonotype was seen a few times. The chain recombines TRBV3-1 with TRBJ1-2; 7 positions agree with TRBD1. The CDR3 contains 13 residues. Looked up from germline, CDR1 is LGHDT and CDR2 is YNNKEL (reference sequence). Losses at the gene ends were 3 bases for V and 5 bases for J; bases not matched to a gene: 3. CDR3 amino acids: CASSQEGAYGYTF. CDR3 nucleotide sequence: TGTGCCAGCAGCCAGGAGGGGGCTTATGGCTACACCTTC. Full variable domain (missing parts from reference TRBV3-1 and TRBJ1-2): DTAVSQTPKYLVTQMGNDKSIKCEQNLGHDTMYWYKQDSKKFLKIMFSYNNKELIINETVPNRFSPKSPDKAHLNLHINSLELGDSAVYFCASSQEGAYGYTFGSGTRLTVV.

This clonotype was detected many times. V gene TRBV13 combines with J gene TRBJ2-3, with TRBD1 matching 8 bases. The CDR3 spans 15 residues. Germline assignment: CDR1 PRHDT and CDR2 FYEKMQ (reference sequence). The J segment lost 4 bases and the V segment lost 0 bases, leaving 3 bases of the junction unmatched. CDR3 amino acids: CASSLGSGGADTQYF. The CDR3, as DNA: TGTGCCAGCAGCTTAGGTTCAGGGGGCGCAGATACGCAGTATTTT.

This clonotype has just a few counts. The rearrangement joins TRBV24-1 to TRBJ2-7; the match to TRBD2 covers 13 bases. CDR1 is KGHDR and CDR2 is SFDVKD in the germline V gene. The trim removed 3 bases at V and 2 bases at J, leaving 3 bases unmatched. The CDR3 runs 16 residues. The CDR3 region is CATSDTGLAGTYEQYF. The CDR3 region has the DNA TGTGCCACCAGTGATACGGGACTAGCGGGGACCTACGAGCAGTACTTC.

This clonotype was counted ten times or more. The chain has TRBV5-1 and TRBJ2-1, with D maybe TRBD2 (5 bases). The V end was cut by 4 bases, the J end by 7 bases, with 9 bases between. The CDR3 is made up of 12 amino acids. Germline assignment: CDR1 SGHRS and CDR2 YFSETQ. The CDR3 loop reads CASSLTGNEQFF. The CDR3 nucleotides read TGCGCCAGCAGCCTTACGGGGAATGAGCAGTTCTTC.

At least ten counts were recorded for this clonotype. The chain has TRBV27 and TRBJ2-1; 11 bases fit TRBD2. With V trimmed by 4 bases and J by 6 bases, 5 bases remained unmatched. The CDR3 has 15 amino acids. Germline CDR1 reads MNHEY; CDR2 reads SMNVEV (reference sequence). Here the CDR3 DNA reads TGTGCCAGCAGTTATATAGCGGGAGGGATCAATGAGCAGTTCTTC. Its translation is CASSYIAGGINEQFF.

V gene TRBV19 combines with J gene TRBJ2-2; 8 bases line up with TRBD2. Germline assignment: CDR1 LNHDA and CDR2 SQIVND (reference sequence). J lost 0 bases, V lost 3 bases, and 0 bases had no gene match. The CDR3 spans 15 residues. DNA for the CDR3: TGTGCCAGTAGTATCGGGGGGGCGAACACCGGGGAGCTGTTTTTT. Translated: CASSIGGANTGELFF.

Points on this clonotype: A far bigger clonotype differs at one base, so this is likely a read error. The chain carries TRBV11-3 and TRBJ2-5, with no clear D. There are 12 residues in the CDR3. CDR1 is SGHNT, CDR2 YENEEA, per germline. The CDR3 DNA is TGTGCCAGCAGCCACCTTCAAGAGACCCGGTACTTC. This codes for CASSHLQETRYF.

This clonotype was seen repeatedly, ten times or more. As DNA, the CDR3 is TGTGCCAGCAGCGTAGACCCAAGGAGGGGTCAGCCCCAGCATTTT. Amino acid sequence: CASSVDPRRGQPQHF. The chain links TRBV9 to TRBJ1-5; D is possibly TRBD1 (5 bases). This CDR3 has 15 residues. With 0 bases removed from V and 6 bases from J, the gap between germline ends came to 13 bases. From germline, CDR1 is SGDLS and CDR2 YYNGEE.

Notes on this clonotype: Given a much more abundant clone one base away, this may be a read error. The chain uses TRBV24-1 and TRBJ2-1, with 9 positions matching TRBD2. This CDR3 is built from 16 residues. The germline CDR1 and CDR2 sequences are KGHDR and SFDVKD. After removal of 2 bases from V and 10 bases from J, the junction contained 11 bases not matched to a gene. CDR3 DNA: TGTGCCACCAGTGATTCTAGCGGGACCGGATCCTACGAGCAGTTCTTC. Its translation is CATSDSSGTGSYEQFF.

The rearrangement links TRBV7-9 to TRBJ2-7; D might be TRBD1 (5 bases). Looked up from germline, CDR1 is SEHNR and CDR2 is FQNEAQ (reference sequence). The CDR3 length is 17 residues. Trimming cost V 2 bases and J 4 bases, with 21 bases left between them. CDR3 sequence (DNA): TGTGCCAGCAGCTTAATCGGCCTGCACAGGCTACCTTACGAGCAGTACTTC. Translation: CASSLIGLHRLPYEQYF.

A remark on this clonotype: A far larger clone is one nucleotide away, so this likely arose from a read error. The chain joins TRBV11-1 to TRBJ2-5; perhaps TRBD2 as D (6 bases). The J call is doubtful: the DNA matches TRBJ2-1 better. This CDR3 region has 16 residues. Germline V lookup: CDR1 SGHAT, CDR2 FQDESV (reference sequence). Here the CDR3 reads CASSPTLAASSYEQFF. The CDR3 region has the DNA TGTGCCAGCAGCCCTACCTTAGCGGCGAGCTCCTACGAGCAGTTCTTC.

V gene TRBV11-2 combines with J gene TRBJ1-1, with D maybe TRBD1 (6 bases). V lost 4 bases to trimming and J lost 8 bases, with 23 bases between them. Germline-derived CDR1 and CDR2 are SGHAT and FQNNGV. The CDR3 extends over 16 amino acids. The CDR3 bases are TGTGCCAGCAGCTCGACGGCAGGACAGCTCCGCCGAGAAGCTTTCTTT. Its translation is CASSSTAGQLRREAFF. Combining the CDR3 with reference TRBV11-2 and TRBJ1-1 gives the whole variable domain EAGVAQSPRYKIIEKRQSVAFWCNPISGHATLYWYQQILGQGPKLLIQFQNNGVVDDSQLPKDRFSAERLKGVDSTLKIQPAKLEDSAVYLCASSSTAGQLRREAFFGQGTRLTVV.

This clonotype was seen a handful of times. V is TRBV19 and J is TRBJ2-2, with TRBD1 matching over 8 bases. Germline CDR1 and CDR2: LNHDA and SQIVND (reference sequence). This CDR3 has 17 residues. V gave up 4 bases and J gave up 1 base; unmatched junction bases: 8. In nucleotides, the CDR3 is TGTGCCAGTAGTACCCGGACAGGGTGGGGGAACACCGGGGAGCTGTTTTTT. This translates into CASSTRTGWGNTGELFF.

This clonotype has at least ten counts. The V and J genes are TRBV7-9 and TRBJ1-6; D might be TRBD1 (6 bases). CDR3 length: 13 amino acids. Looked up from germline, CDR1 is SEHNR and CDR2 is FQNEAQ (reference sequence). The V gene lost 1 base and the J gene lost 9 bases, with 7 bases spanning the gap. The CDR3 sequence: CASSLGGGSPLHF. In DNA form, the CDR3 reads TGTGCCAGCAGCTTAGGAGGGGGTTCACCCCTCCACTTT.

This clonotype was detected only a few times. The gene calls are TRBV6-4 and TRBJ2-5; 12 nucleotides align to TRBD1. The CDR3 is made up of 15 amino acids. The germline V gene encodes CDR1 MRHNA and CDR2 SNTAGT. V lost 4 bases and J lost 4; bases outside the gene matches: 4. CDR3 DNA: TGTGCCAGCAGTGCCGGGACAGGGGGCAGAGAGACCCAGTACTTC. It is translated as CASSAGTGGRETQYF.

The V gene is TRBV2, the J gene TRBJ1-3; 7 bases fit TRBD1. The germline V gene encodes CDR1 SNHLY and CDR2 FYNNEI. V lost 2 bases, J lost 4 bases, and 5 bases stayed unmatched. This CDR3 has 15 amino acids. The CDR3 bases are TGTGCCAGCAGTGAAAACAGGGGAGCCGGAAACACCATATATTTT. Amino acids: CASSENRGAGNTIYF.

The table lists this clonotype with many counts. The chain carries TRBV5-8 and TRBJ2-7; 7 bases match TRBD1. The ends lost 5 bases at V and 7 bases at J; junction bases unmatched: 12. Germline V lookup: CDR1 SGHTS, CDR2 YDEGEE. The CDR3 consists of 14 residues. DNA of the CDR3: TGTGCCAGCAGTAGTTTCGGACAGGTGGGAGAGCAGTACTTC. It translates to CASSSFGQVGEQYF.

The rearrangement joins TRBV14 to TRBJ2-5; maybe TRBD1 (6 bases). Trimming took 3 bases from V and 2 from J, leaving 10 bases between them. Germline V gene sequence: CDR1 SGHDN, CDR2 FVKESK. This CDR3 comprises 14 residues. The CDR3 nucleotides read TGTGCCAGCAGCCACGGACAGCCACAAGAGACCCAGTACTTC. Protein product: CASSHGQPQETQYF. Drawing the rest from reference TRBV14 and TRBJ2-5, the complete variable domain is EAGVTQFPSHSVIEKGQTVTLRCDPISGHDNLYWYRRVMGKEIKFLLHFVKESKQDESGMPNNRFLAERTGGTYSTLKVQPAELEDSGVYFCASSHGQPQETQYFGPGTRLLVL.